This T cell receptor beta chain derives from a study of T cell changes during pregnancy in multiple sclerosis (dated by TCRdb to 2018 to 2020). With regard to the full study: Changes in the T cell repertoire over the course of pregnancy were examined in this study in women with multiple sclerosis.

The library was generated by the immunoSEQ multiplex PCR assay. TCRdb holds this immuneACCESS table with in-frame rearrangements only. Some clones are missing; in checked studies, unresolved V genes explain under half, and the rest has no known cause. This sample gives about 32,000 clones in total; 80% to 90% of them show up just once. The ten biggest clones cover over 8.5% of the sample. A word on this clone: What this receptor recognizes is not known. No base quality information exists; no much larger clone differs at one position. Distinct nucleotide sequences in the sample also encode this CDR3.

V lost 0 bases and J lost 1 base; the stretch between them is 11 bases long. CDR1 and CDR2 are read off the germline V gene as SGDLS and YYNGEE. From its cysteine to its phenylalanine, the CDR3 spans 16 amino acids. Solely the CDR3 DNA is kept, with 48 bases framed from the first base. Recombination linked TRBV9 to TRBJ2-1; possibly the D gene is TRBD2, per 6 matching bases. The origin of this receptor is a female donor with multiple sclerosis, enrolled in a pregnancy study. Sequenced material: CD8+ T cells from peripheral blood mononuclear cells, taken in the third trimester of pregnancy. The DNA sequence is TGTGCCAGCAGCGTAGGGGGGACTTCTTCCTACAATGAGCAGTTCTTC. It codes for CASSVGGTSSYNEQFF.